The next 28 T cell receptor beta chains were all read from a single sample in a study of blood T cell repertoires in COVID-19. Clones were sequenced by immunoSEQ multiplex PCR, and TCRdb holds only the in-frame ones, with some missing. The table lists fewer than 150,000 clones, about 90% of them singletons, with roughly a tenth in the top ten. Sequencing was performed on peripheral blood. All receptors derive from a man aged 50 to 59 with active or convalescent COVID-19.

Turning to this clone: Other DNA sequences in this specimen translate into the identical CDR3. For the CDR3, the DNA is TGCGCCAGCAGCTTGGAACCGGGACAGGGCTACAATGAGCAGTTCTTC. It is translated as CASSLEPGQGYNEQFF. This chain connects TRBV5-1 to TRBJ2-1; 9 nucleotides match TRBD1. The germline CDR1 and CDR2 sequences are SGHRS and YFSETQ. This CDR3 is 16 amino acids long. V shed 0 bases and J 3 bases; nucleotides not matched to a gene: 4.

This chain uses TRBV28 with TRBJ1-2; D may be TRBD1 (6 bases). This CDR3 has 16 residues. The V and J ends lost 8 bases and 1 base respectively, with 20 bases between them. Germline V gene lookup returns CDR1 MDHEN and CDR2 SYDVKM. The CDR3 spells CASGYPSGADNYGYTF. CDR3 coding DNA: TGTGCCAGCGGCTATCCTTCAGGGGCCGATAACTATGGCTACACCTTC.

The DNA for the CDR3 is TGTGCCAGCAGTTTAAGTCCGCGACAAGGAACTGAAGCTTTCTTT. This gives the protein CASSLSPRQGTEAFF. The gene calls are TRBV27 and TRBJ1-1, with D hard to call. Deletions cut 2 bases from V and 5 bases from J, with 15 bases between. The V gene's germline CDR1 is MNHEY and CDR2 SMNVEV (reference sequence). The CDR3 is 15 residues long.

The chain combines TRBV6-1 with TRBJ2-3, with 8 bases matching TRBD1. Germline CDR1 reads MNHNS; CDR2 reads SASEGT. The ends lost 4 bases at V and 2 bases at J; junction bases unmatched: 11. The CDR3 is 17 amino acids. The CDR3 protein is CASSVFFGGQATDTQYF. The CDR3, as DNA: TGTGCCAGCAGTGTATTTTTTGGGGGACAGGCCACAGATACGCAGTATTTT.

The genes are TRBV3-1 (or the pseudogene TRBV3-2) and TRBJ1-1; 7 bases are a match to TRBD1. The CDR3 sequence is 17 residues long. The germline V gene has CDR1 LGHDT and CDR2 YNNKEL (reference sequence). Trimming removed 4 bases from V and 10 bases from J; junction bases left unmatched: 21. The CDR3, as DNA: TGTGCCAGCAGCCCCGATATCGGAGGACAGGCTAATAGGGTAGCTTTCTTT. It yields the protein CASSPDIGGQANRVAFF.

The chain combines TRBV6-5 with TRBJ2-5, with TRBD2 matching 8 bases. Germline V lookup: CDR1 MNHEY, CDR2 SVGAGI. The J segment lost 10 bases and the V segment lost 4 bases, leaving 2 bases of the junction unmatched. There are 11 residues in the CDR3. The CDR3 DNA follows: TGTGCCAGCAGTTCCCGGGAGGGCCAGTACTTC. Its protein product is CASSSREGQYF.

V and J are TRBV11-2 and TRBJ2-1, with TRBD2 matching over 16 bases. Germline V lookup: CDR1 SGHAT, CDR2 FQNNGV. The CDR3 length is 22 residues. The J segment lost 6 bases and the V segment lost 6 bases, leaving 23 bases of the junction unmatched. The CDR3 DNA reads TGTGCCAGCAGTCACAACCTCCCGGGGACTAGCGGGAGGGCCGTATCGTCCAATGAGCAGTTCTTC. Amino acid sequence: CASSHNLPGTSGRAVSSNEQFF.

This rearrangement joins TRBV24-1 to TRBJ2-3; D is undetermined. V was trimmed by 4 bases and J by 2 bases, leaving 3 bases between them. CDR3 length equals 12 residues. The germline V gene has CDR1 KGHDR and CDR2 SFDVKD. The CDR3 is CATSDFTDTQYF. The CDR3 coding sequence is TGTGCCACCAGTGACTTCACAGATACGCAGTATTTT.

This clone was detected only a few times. This chain connects TRBV6-5 to TRBJ1-1; the D gene is possibly TRBD1 (5 bases). The CDR3 extends over 14 amino acids. Per germline, CDR1 MNHEY and CDR2 SVGAGI. V was cut by 0 bases and J by 6 bases, with 11 bases left in between. CDR3 DNA sequence: TGTGCCAGCAGTTACTCAATCAGGGTCCCTGAAGCTTTCTTT. This gives the protein CASSYSIRVPEAFF.

This chain uses TRBV27 with TRBJ2-7; TRBD2 agrees at 8 bases. V gave up 2 bases and J gave up 0 bases; unmatched junction bases: 6. Looked up from germline, CDR1 is MNHEY and CDR2 is SMNVEV (reference sequence). The CDR3 totals 16 residues. CDR3 in DNA: TGTGCCAGCAGTTTACGGGGACTAGACCCCTCCTACGAGCAGTACTTC. Translating it yields CASSLRGLDPSYEQYF.

The gene calls are TRBV28 and TRBJ1-1; D is perhaps TRBD1 (6 bases). The V gene's germline CDR1 is MDHEN and CDR2 SYDVKM. V gave up 7 bases and J gave up 0 bases, with 9 bases separating them. The CDR3 has 13 residues. CDR3 sequence: CASTRTVNTEAFF. CDR3 coding DNA: TGTGCCAGCACCCGGACAGTGAACACTGAAGCTTTCTTT.

V usage is TRBV6-1 and J usage is TRBJ2-7, with 9 bases aligning to TRBD1. V gave up 2 bases and J gave up 1 base; unmatched junction bases: 6. CDR1 and CDR2 (germline): MNHNS, SASEGT. CDR3 length: 16 residues. As DNA, the CDR3 is TGTGCCAGCAGTGAAAGTGGGGGACAGGGATCCTACGAGCAGTACTTC. Translated, it gives CASSESGGQGSYEQYF.

CDR3 sequence reads: CATSDARTSATDTQYF. The DNA for the CDR3 is TGTGCCACCAGTGACGCCCGGACTAGCGCTACAGATACGCAGTATTTT. The genes are TRBV24-1 and TRBJ2-3; the match to TRBD2 covers 9 bases. This CDR3 region has 16 residues. V trimming: 4 bases; J trimming: 3 bases; junction bases outside the gene matches: 7. CDR1 and CDR2 from the germline V gene are KGHDR and SFDVKD.

This clone appeared once. The gene calls are TRBV11-2 and TRBJ2-2; D is uncertain. The CDR3 totals 13 residues. From germline, CDR1 is SGHAT and CDR2 FQNNGV. V gave up 2 bases and J gave up 4 bases, with 5 bases separating them. The CDR3: CASSLHSTGELFF. The CDR3 DNA sequence: TGTGCCAGCAGCTTACACTCCACCGGGGAGCTGTTTTTT.

V and J are TRBV23-1 and TRBJ2-2; TRBD2 is a possible D gene (7 bases). TRBV23-1 carries the ORF label, with uncertain function. CDR3 length equals 15 residues. V lost 6 bases to trimming and J lost 8 bases, with 19 bases between them. The CDR3 DNA reads as TGCGCCAGCAGCCCAAAGGGGGGGCCCCGTGGGGAGCTGTTTTTT. Its protein product is CASSPKGGPRGELFF.

The chain recombines TRBV6-5 with TRBJ2-3; 13 bases are a match to TRBD2. Germline CDR1 is MNHEY and CDR2 is SVGAGI. The CDR3 covers 16 residues. V dropped 0 bases and J dropped 7; count of bases not matched to a gene: 4. The CDR3 nucleotides read TGTGCCAGCAGTTACTCGACTAGCGGGAGGTTTAATACGCAGTATTTT. Its protein product is CASSYSTSGRFNTQYF.

This clone has a handful of counts. The chain is built from TRBV5-4 and TRBJ2-7; 7 nucleotides align to TRBD2. The CDR3 extends over 16 amino acids. The J segment lost 4 bases and the V segment lost 4 bases, leaving 14 bases of the junction unmatched. CDR1 SGHNT and CDR2 YYREEE come from the germline V gene (reference sequence). The CDR3 nucleotides read TGTGCCAGCAGCGAATTTTCTAGCGGTTCCCAATACGAGCAGTACTTC. Translating gives CASSEFSSGSQYEQYF. Drawing the rest from reference TRBV5-4 and TRBJ2-7, the complete variable domain is ETGVTQSPTHLIKTRGQQVTLRCSSQSGHNTVSWYQQALGQGPQFIFQYYREEENGRGNFPPRFSGLQFPNYSSELNVNALELDDSALYLCASSEFSSGSQYEQYFGPGTRLTVT.

This clone was counted a few times. The rearrangement uses TRBV6-6 and TRBJ2-7; 10 bases line up with TRBD1. Germline trimming cut 8 bases from V and 2 bases from J; bases unmatched to any gene: 6. The CDR3 contains 14 residues. Looked up from germline, CDR1 is MNHNY and CDR2 is SVGAGI (reference sequence). This chain's CDR3 is CASRAGQGTYEQYF. The CDR3 nucleotides read TGTGCCAGCCGCGCGGGACAGGGGACCTACGAGCAGTACTTC.

This clone is a singleton in its sample. The chain joins TRBV21-1 to TRBJ2-3; the D call TRBD1 from the table was never checked on the DNA. TRBV21-1 is listed as a pseudogene. This CDR3 contains 16 residues. In DNA, the CDR3 is TGTGCCAGCAGCCCTAGTGACAGGCAAGGCACAGATACGCAGTATTTT. This translates into CASSPSDRQGTDTQYF.

The chain carries TRBV3-1 (or the pseudogene TRBV3-2) and TRBJ1-6, with 7 bases identical to TRBD1. V lost 5 bases, J lost 7 bases, and 8 bases stayed unmatched. Germline V gene sequence: CDR1 LGHDT, CDR2 YNNKEL (reference sequence). This CDR3 region has 15 residues. The CDR3 reads CASSIRQGLNSPLHF. The CDR3 coding sequence is TGTGCCAGCAGCATCCGACAGGGTCTAAATTCACCCCTCCACTTT.

The V gene is TRBV29-1, the J gene TRBJ1-3; D might be TRBD1 (6 bases). The V and J ends lost 0 bases and 0 bases respectively, with 15 bases between them. This CDR3 has 17 residues. Germline values: CDR1 SQVTM, CDR2 ANQGSEA. The CDR3 sequence: CSVEERPTGRSGNTIYF. CDR3 sequence (DNA): TGCAGCGTTGAAGAAAGGCCCACAGGGCGCTCTGGAAACACCATATATTTT.

V and J are TRBV6-5 and TRBJ1-6; a possible D gene is TRBD1 (6 bases). CDR1 MNHEY and CDR2 SVGAGI come from the germline V gene. Trimming took off 2 bases at V and 6 bases at J, with 11 bases between the two ends. The CDR3 covers 15 residues. The CDR3 loop is CASSYETGPNSPLHF. DNA of the CDR3: TGTGCCAGCAGTTACGAGACAGGTCCTAATTCACCCCTCCACTTT.

The gene calls are TRBV28 and TRBJ1-2; weak D call: TRBD1 (5 bases). The CDR3 contains 12 residues. Trimming shortened V by 10 bases and J by 4 bases, and 13 bases separated the two germline ends. The germline CDR1 and CDR2 sequences are MDHEN and SYDVKM. The CDR3 DNA follows: TGTGCCACTGTCCTTGGGGCCTATGGCTACACCTTC. It encodes CATVLGAYGYTF.

The chain recombines TRBV9 with TRBJ2-5, with D tentatively TRBD2 (5 bases). The CDR3 sequence is 14 residues long. Between the trimmed V and J ends, which lost 0 bases and 5 bases, there was a span of 11 bases. Germline lookup yields CDR1 SGDLS and CDR2 YYNGEE. This CDR3 reads CASSVEGSEETQYF. In DNA, the CDR3 is TGTGCCAGCAGCGTAGAAGGTAGCGAGGAGACCCAGTACTTC. Using reference TRBV9 and TRBJ2-5 for the parts outside the CDR3, the full variable domain is DSGVTQTPKHLITATGQRVTLRCSPRSGDLSVYWYQQSLDQGLQFLIQYYNGEERAKGNILERFSAQQFPDLHSELNLSSLELGDSALYFCASSVEGSEETQYFGPGTRLLVL.

This clone appeared a few times. V is TRBV18 and J is TRBJ1-2; perhaps TRBD1 as D (6 bases). The CDR3 spans 12 residues. Germline V gene sequence: CDR1 KGHSH, CDR2 LQKENI. V lost 4 bases and J 7 bases, leaving 10 bases between the germline ends. CDR3 sequence reads: CASSLGQTGYTF. The CDR3 bases are TGTGCCAGCTCACTGGGACAAACTGGCTACACCTTC. The full variable domain, in which reference TRBV18 and TRBJ1-2 provide the parts outside the CDR3, is NAGVMQNPRHLVRRRGQEARLRCSPMKGHSHVYWYRQLPEEGLKFMVYLQKENIIDESGMPKERFSAEFPKEGPSILRIQQVVRGDSAAYFCASSLGQTGYTFGSGTRLTVV.

This clone was observed a handful of times. In DNA, the CDR3 is TGCAGTGCTAGTATAAACCCCAGGGGGACCACTGAAGCTTTCTTT. It codes for CSASINPRGTTEAFF. The V call is TRBV20-1, the J call TRBJ1-1, with 7 bases identical to TRBD1. CDR3 length equals 15 residues. V gave up 3 bases and J gave up 4 bases; unmatched junction bases: 11. The germline V gene encodes CDR1 DFQATT and CDR2 SNEGSKA (reference sequence).

V usage is TRBV30 and J usage is TRBJ2-7; no definite D call. There are 14 residues in the CDR3. The germline V and J ends were trimmed by 0 bases and 6 bases, with 15 bases remaining between them. From germline, CDR1 is GTSNPN and CDR2 SVGIG (reference sequence). The CDR3 is CAWSVGRSVGEQYF. CDR3 DNA: TGTGCCTGGAGTGTAGGCAGGTCGGTCGGCGAGCAGTACTTC.

The chain employs TRBV18 and TRBJ1-1, with TRBD1 as a possible D gene (5 bases). CDR3 length equals 16 residues. Germline CDR1 reads KGHSH; CDR2 reads LQKENI. V lost 2 bases and J 5 bases, leaving 18 bases between the germline ends. CDR3 DNA sequence: TGTGCCAGCTCACCAGATTTGGCCGGGGGAAATACTGAAGCTTTCTTT. It codes for CASSPDLAGGNTEAFF.